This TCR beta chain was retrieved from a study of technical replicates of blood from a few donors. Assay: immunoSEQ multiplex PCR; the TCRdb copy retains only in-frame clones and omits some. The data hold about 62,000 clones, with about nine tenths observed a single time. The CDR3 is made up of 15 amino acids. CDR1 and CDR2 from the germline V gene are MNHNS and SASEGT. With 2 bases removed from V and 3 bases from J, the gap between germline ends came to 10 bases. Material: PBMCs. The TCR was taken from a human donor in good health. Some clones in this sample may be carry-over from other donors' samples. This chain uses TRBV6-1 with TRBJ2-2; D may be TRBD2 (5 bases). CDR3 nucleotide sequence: TGTGCCAGCAGTGAATTTGGAGGAGACACCGGGGAGCTGTTTTTT. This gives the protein CASSEFGGDTGELFF.